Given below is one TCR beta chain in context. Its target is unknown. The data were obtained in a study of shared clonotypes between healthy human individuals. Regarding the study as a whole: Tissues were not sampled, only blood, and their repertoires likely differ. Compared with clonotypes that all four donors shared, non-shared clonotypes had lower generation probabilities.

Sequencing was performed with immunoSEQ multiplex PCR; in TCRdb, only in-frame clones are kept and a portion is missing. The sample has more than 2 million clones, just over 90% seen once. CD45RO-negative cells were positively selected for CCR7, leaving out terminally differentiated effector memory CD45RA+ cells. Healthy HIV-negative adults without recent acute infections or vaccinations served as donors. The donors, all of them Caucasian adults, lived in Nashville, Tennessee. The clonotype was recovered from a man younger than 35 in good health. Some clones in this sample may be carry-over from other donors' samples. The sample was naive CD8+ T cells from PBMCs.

The CDR3 region has the DNA TGTGCCACCAGCACCGACAGGGAATTAGGGGACACTGAAGCTTTCTTT. It codes for CATSTDRELGDTEAFF. V gene TRBV15 combines with J gene TRBJ1-1, with 7 nucleotides matching TRBD1. This CDR3 is built from 16 residues. After removal of 4 bases from V and 3 bases from J, the junction contained 11 bases not matched to a gene. Germline V lookup: CDR1 LNHNV, CDR2 YYDKDF (reference sequence).